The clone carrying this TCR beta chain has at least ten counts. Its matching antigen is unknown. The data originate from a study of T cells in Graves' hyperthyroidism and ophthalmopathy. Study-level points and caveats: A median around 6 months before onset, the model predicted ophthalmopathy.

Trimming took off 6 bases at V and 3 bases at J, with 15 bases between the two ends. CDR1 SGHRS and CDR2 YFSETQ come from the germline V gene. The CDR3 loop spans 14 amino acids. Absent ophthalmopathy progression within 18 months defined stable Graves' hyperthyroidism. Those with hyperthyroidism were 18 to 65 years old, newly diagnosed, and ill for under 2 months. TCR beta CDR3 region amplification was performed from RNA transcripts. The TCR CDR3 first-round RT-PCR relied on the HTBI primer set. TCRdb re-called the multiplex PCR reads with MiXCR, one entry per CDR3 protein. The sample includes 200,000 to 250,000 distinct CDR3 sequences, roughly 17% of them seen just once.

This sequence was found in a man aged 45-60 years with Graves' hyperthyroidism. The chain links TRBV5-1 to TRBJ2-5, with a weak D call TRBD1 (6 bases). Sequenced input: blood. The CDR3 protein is CASTFGTPKETQYF. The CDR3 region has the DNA TGCGCCAGCACCTTCGGGACACCTAAAGAGACCCAGTACTTC.